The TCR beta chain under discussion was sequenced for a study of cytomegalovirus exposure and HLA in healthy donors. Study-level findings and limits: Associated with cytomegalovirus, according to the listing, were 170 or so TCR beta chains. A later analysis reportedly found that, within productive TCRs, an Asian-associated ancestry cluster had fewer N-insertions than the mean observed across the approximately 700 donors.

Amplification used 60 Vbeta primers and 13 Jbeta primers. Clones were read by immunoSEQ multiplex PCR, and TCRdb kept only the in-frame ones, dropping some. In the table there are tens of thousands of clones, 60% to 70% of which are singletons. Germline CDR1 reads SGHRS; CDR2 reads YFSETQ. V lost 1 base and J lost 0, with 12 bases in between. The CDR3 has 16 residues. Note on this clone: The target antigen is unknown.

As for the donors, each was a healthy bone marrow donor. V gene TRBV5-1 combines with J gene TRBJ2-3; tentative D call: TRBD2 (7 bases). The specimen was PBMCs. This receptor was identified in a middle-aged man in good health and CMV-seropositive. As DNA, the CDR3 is TGCGCCAGCAGCTTGTTAGGGGGGGTAAGCACAGATACGCAGTATTTT. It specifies CASSLLGGVSTDTQYF.